This T cell receptor (beta chain) originates from a study of follicular helper T cells after annual influenza vaccination. Study-wide results and limits: Day 7 ICOS+CD38+ clones later appeared mostly in ICOS-CD38- cTfh.

Sequencing of TCRB used Survey level resolution. The repertoire was sequenced with immunoSEQ multiplex PCR; TCRdb's copy has only in-frame clones and lacks some. The sample includes 2,500 to 3,000 clones, roughly three quarters of them seen just once. As for this clone: Antigen unknown.

The sample's time point: 2014-2015 season, pre-vaccination. Sorted cTfh were non-naive CD4+CXCR5+PD-1+, either ICOS+CD38+ or ICOS-CD38-. V dropped 1 base and J dropped 1 base, with 18 bases sitting between them. Germline V lookup: CDR1 LGHNA, CDR2 YSLEER. The CDR3 has 18 residues. This sequence was found in an adult who received the influenza vaccine. Specimen: CXCR5+ CD38- circulating T follicular helper cells from blood, collected on the day of influenza vaccination. Subset meaning: circulating Tfh, non-naive CD4+CXCR5+PD-1+ (ICOS+CD38+ or ICOS-CD38-). The chain combines TRBV4-3 with TRBJ2-3; D perhaps matches TRBD1 (6 bases). CDR3 sequence: CASSQGAGASGGTDTQYF. The CDR3 DNA sequence: TGCGCCAGCAGCCAAGGGGCTGGCGCGTCAGGGGGCACAGATACGCAGTATTTT.